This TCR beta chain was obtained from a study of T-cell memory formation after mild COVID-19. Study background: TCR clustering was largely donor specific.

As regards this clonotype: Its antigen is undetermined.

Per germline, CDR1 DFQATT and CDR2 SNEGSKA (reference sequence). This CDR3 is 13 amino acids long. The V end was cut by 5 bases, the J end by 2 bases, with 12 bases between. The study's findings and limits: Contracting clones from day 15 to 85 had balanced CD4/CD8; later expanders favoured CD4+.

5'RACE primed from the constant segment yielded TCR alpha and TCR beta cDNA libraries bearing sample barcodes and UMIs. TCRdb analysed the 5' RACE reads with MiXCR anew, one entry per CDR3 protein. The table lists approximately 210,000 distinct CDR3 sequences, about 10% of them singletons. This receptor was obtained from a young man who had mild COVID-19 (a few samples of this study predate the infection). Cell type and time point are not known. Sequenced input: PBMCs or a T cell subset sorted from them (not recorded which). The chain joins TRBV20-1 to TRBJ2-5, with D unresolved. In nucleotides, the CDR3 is TGCAGTGCTGGGGTGGACCAGCAAGAGACCCAGTACTTC. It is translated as CSAGVDQQETQYF.